A single T cell receptor (beta chain) is shown here with its context. Its antigen is still unknown. This CDR3 is built from 11 residues. Germline V gene lookup returns CDR1 SEHNR and CDR2 FQNEAQ (reference sequence). The ends were cut back, 4 bases at V and 7 bases at J, with 7 bases in the middle. The data were obtained in a study of PD-1 blockade in classical Hodgkin lymphoma. Clones were read by immunoSEQ multiplex PCR, and TCRdb kept only the in-frame ones, dropping some. The sample has tens of thousands of clones; roughly 91% are singletons. Whole-study findings and limits: Reasons behind the repertoire differences stay unclear, perhaps disease activity or earlier therapy. Nivolumab starters within 1 year of ASCT were excluded.

Every patient relapsed after autologous stem cell transplantation, and brentuximab vedotin exposure varied. The source material was peripheral blood mononuclear cells (PBMCs), sampled at baseline. The origin of this receptor is a human donor with classical Hodgkin lymphoma. The chain combines TRBV7-9 with TRBJ1-1; D call uncertain. Here the CDR3 DNA reads TGTGCCAGCAGCTCCGTTGTTGAAGCTTTCTTT. Translating gives CASSSVVEAFF.